The clone carrying this TCR beta chain was seen ten or more times. Its target is unknown. These data originate in a study of regulatory T cells in long-lasting Graves disease. About the research overall: More than 5 years of antithyroid drugs with positive TSH receptor antibodies defined persistent Graves' disease. Points from the study as a whole: Among persistent patients, a larger number of public clonotypes were shared (approximately 2,900) than among newly diagnosed patients (around 980).

With iRepertoire HTBI primers and Arm-PCR of CDR3 regions, TCR beta libraries were built. From the multiplex PCR reads, TCRdb called clonotypes with MiXCR, one entry per CDR3 protein. The repertoire holds roughly 500,000 distinct CDR3 sequences, with approximately 21% as singletons. Time point reported: persistent/refractory GD, antithyroid drugs over 5 years with positive TRAb. Making the TCR library involved RNA that had been extracted from PBMCs. Around 8.2 milliliters of peripheral blood were drawn into EDTA tubes. CDR1 and CDR2 (germline): LNHDA, SQIVND (reference sequence). This CDR3 spans 16 amino acids. Unmatched junction bases numbered 5, after V lost 3 bases and J lost 3 bases.

The V gene is TRBV19, the J gene TRBJ1-5; 10 bases line up with TRBD1. The clonotype originates from a female donor with Graves disease. Sequenced here: peripheral blood mononuclear cells (PBMCs), sampled when the disease was refractory, from a patient treated with antithyroid drugs. The CDR3 reads CASSIRDRGYNQPQHF. DNA of the CDR3: TGTGCCAGTAGTATTAGGGACAGGGGTTACAATCAGCCCCAGCATTTT.